Following are 5 T cell receptor beta chains from one sample sequenced in a study of blood T cell repertoires in COVID-19 (dated by TCRdb to 2019 to 2021). Library generation was performed with the immunoSEQ multiplex PCR assay. TCRdb stores this immuneACCESS table with in-frame sequences only. Part of the clones is absent; in the studies checked, under half of the shortfall reflects unresolved V genes, and no reason is known for the rest. In this sample the table shows about 98,000 clones, 87% of which occur a single time. The ten most abundant clones make up roughly 4.3% of the sample. Sequenced material: peripheral blood. The receptors here all came from a man aged 65 to 79 with acute or convalescent COVID-19.

The chain uses TRBV28 and TRBJ2-1; no definite D call. CDR3 length: 11 residues. From germline, CDR1 is MDHEN and CDR2 SYDVKM. The germline V and J ends were trimmed by 3 bases and 10 bases, with 7 bases remaining between them. This CDR3 is CASSLSREQFF. CDR3 nucleotides: TGTGCCAGCAGTTTGTCCAGGGAGCAGTTCTTC. The full variable domain, completed using reference TRBV28 and TRBJ2-1, is DVKVTQSSRYLVKRTGEKVFLECVQDMDHENMFWYRQDPGLGLRLIYFSYDVKMKEKGDIPEGYSVSREKKERFSLILESASTNQTSMYLCASSLSREQFFGPGTRLTVL.

The rearrangement joins TRBV7-3 to TRBJ2-1; 7 bases fit TRBD2. The CDR3 loop spans 16 amino acids. V lost 4 bases, J lost 4 bases, and 10 bases stayed unmatched. Per germline, CDR1 SGHTA and CDR2 FQGTGA. CDR3 loop: CASSSNGGWIYNEQFF. As DNA, the CDR3 is TGTGCCAGCAGCTCGAACGGGGGGTGGATTTACAATGAGCAGTTCTTC.

This chain links TRBV6-2 or TRBV6-3 with TRBJ1-2, with D uncertain. V lost 4 bases and J 2 bases, leaving 11 bases between the germline ends. Germline V CDR1 and CDR2: MNHEY, SVGEGT. The CDR3 is made up of 14 amino acids. The CDR3 is CASSSPLANYGYTF. The CDR3 coding sequence is TGTGCCAGCAGTTCCCCCCTCGCGAACTATGGCTACACCTTC.

This chain links TRBV12-5 with TRBJ2-7, with unresolved D. V was cut by 7 bases and J by 3 bases, with 7 bases left in between. This CDR3 is built from 11 residues. Germline V gene sequence: CDR1 LGHNT, CDR2 FRNRAP. The CDR3 DNA follows: TGTGCTAGTGCCCTCTACTACGAGCAGTACTTC. Translated: CASALYYEQYF.

The chain uses TRBV28 and TRBJ1-1; tentatively, D is TRBD1 (5 bases). V dropped 3 bases and J dropped 2 bases, with 13 bases sitting between them. Germline V lookup: CDR1 MDHEN, CDR2 SYDVKM. The CDR3 is made up of 15 amino acids. The CDR3 protein is CASSFRGGYNTEAFF. The CDR3, as DNA: TGTGCCAGCAGTTTTCGGGGGGGGTACAACACTGAAGCTTTCTTT.